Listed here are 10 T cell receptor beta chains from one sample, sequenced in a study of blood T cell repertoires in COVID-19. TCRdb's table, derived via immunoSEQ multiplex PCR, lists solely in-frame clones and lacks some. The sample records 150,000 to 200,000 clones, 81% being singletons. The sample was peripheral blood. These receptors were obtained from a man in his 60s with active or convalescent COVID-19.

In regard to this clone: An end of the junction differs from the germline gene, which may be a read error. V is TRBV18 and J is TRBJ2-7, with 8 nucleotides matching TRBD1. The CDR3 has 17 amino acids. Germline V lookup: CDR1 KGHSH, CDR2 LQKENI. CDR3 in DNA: TGTGCCAGCTCTCCACCGGTAGGGACAGGCAACTCCTACGAGCAGTACTTC. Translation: CASSPPVGTGNSYEQYF.

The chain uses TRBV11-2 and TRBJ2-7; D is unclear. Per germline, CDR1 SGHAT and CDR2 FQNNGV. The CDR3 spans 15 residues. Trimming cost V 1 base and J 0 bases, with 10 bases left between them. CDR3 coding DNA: TGTGCCAGCAGCTTAGGATTTTCAGACTCCTACGAGCAGTACTTC. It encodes CASSLGFSDSYEQYF. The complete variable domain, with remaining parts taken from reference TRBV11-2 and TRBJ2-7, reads EAGVAQSPRYKIIEKRQSVAFWCNPISGHATLYWYQQILGQGPKLLIQFQNNGVVDDSQLPKDRFSAERLKGVDSTLKIQPAKLEDSAVYLCASSLGFSDSYEQYFGPGTRLTVT.

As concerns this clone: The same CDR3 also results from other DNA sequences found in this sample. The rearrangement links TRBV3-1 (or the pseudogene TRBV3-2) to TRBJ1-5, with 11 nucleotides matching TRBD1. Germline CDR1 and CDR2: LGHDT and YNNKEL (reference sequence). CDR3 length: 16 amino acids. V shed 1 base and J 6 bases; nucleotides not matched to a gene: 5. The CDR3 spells CASSQAGTGGSQPQHF. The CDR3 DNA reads TGTGCCAGCAGCCAAGCAGGGACAGGGGGGAGTCAGCCCCAGCATTTT.

The CDR3 spells CASIRLQEMNTEAFF. The CDR3 DNA reads TGTGCCAGCATCCGATTACAGGAGATGAACACTGAAGCTTTCTTT. The chain is built from TRBV5-5 and TRBJ1-1; possibly TRBD1 for D (5 bases). With 6 bases removed from V and 0 bases from J, the gap between germline ends came to 15 bases. CDR3 length: 15 residues. From germline, CDR1 is SGHKS and CDR2 YYEKEE (reference sequence).

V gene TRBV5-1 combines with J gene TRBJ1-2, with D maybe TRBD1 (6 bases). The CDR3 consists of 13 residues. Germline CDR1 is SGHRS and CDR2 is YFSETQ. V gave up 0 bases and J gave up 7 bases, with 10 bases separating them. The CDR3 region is CASSLAPGAGYTF. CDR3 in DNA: TGCGCCAGCAGCTTGGCCCCAGGGGCTGGCTACACCTTC.

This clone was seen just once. The CDR3 protein is CASSSGQGADWPQHF. CDR3 coding DNA: TGTGCCAGCAGTTCGGGACAGGGGGCTGATTGGCCCCAGCATTTT. V is TRBV28 and J is TRBJ1-5; 12 positions match TRBD1. This CDR3 is built from 15 residues. Per germline, CDR1 MDHEN and CDR2 SYDVKM. The V and J ends lost 4 bases and 9 bases, in that order; junction bases with no gene match: 7.

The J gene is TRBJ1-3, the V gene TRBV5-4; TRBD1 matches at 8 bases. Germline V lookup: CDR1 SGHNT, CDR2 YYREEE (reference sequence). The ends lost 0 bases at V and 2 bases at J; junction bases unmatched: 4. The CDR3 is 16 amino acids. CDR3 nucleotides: TGTGCCAGCAGCTTGGGCCCGACAGGGGCTGGAAACACCATATATTTT. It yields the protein CASSLGPTGAGNTIYF.

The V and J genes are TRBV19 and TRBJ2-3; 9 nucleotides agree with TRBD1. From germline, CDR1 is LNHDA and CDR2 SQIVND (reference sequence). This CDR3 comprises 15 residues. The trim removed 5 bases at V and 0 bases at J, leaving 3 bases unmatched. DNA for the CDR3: TGTGCCAGTAGTTACGGGACAGGGAGCACAGATACGCAGTATTTT. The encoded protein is CASSYGTGSTDTQYF. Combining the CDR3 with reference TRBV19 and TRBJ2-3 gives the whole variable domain DGGITQSPKYLFRKEGQNVTLSCEQNLNHDAMYWYRQDPGQGLRLIYYSQIVNDFQKGDIAEGYSVSREKKESFPLTVTSAQKNPTAFYLCASSYGTGSTDTQYFGPGTRLTVL.

CDR3 coding DNA: TGTGCCAGCAGCCCTCGGGGGACAGGGGGAAGAACTGAAGCTTTCTTT. This gives the protein CASSPRGTGGRTEAFF. The V gene is TRBV9, the J gene TRBJ1-1; 11 bases are a match to TRBD1. Trimming at V came to 4 bases and at J to 5 bases, leaving 10 bases not matched to a gene. The CDR3 runs to 16 residues. Germline V CDR1 and CDR2: SGDLS, YYNGEE.

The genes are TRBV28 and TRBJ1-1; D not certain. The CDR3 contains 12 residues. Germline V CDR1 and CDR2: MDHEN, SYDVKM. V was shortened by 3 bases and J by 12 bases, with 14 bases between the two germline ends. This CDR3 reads CASSLPGSGTFF. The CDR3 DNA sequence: TGTGCCAGCAGTTTGCCGGGCTCCGGGACTTTCTTT.